This T cell receptor (beta chain) is from a study of blood T cells in healthy people across ages. Study summary: About one barcoded TCR beta cDNA was captured per two T cells. Findings and limits, study-wide: Roughly linearly, TCR beta diversity per million T cells fell as age increased.

To note about this clonotype: Its antigen is undetermined.

Each individual donor underwent a draw of ten milliliters of peripheral blood. Alongside a J-beta primer mix, a sample-barcoded 5' primer served in a second PCR lasting roughly 6 to 11 cycles. A tag from a template-switch adaptor with 12 random nucleotides marked each cDNA molecule. TCRdb processed the 5' RACE reads anew with MiXCR; each CDR3 protein has one entry. The data show around 1.5 million distinct CDR3 sequences, approximately 63% seen once. The ends were cut back, 1 base at V and 0 bases at J, with 12 bases in the middle. This CDR3 comprises 16 residues. Per the germline V gene, CDR1 is MGHDK and CDR2 is SYGVNS.

The specimen sequenced was blood. The clonotype originates from a man younger than 35 in good health. The J gene is TRBJ1-1, the V gene TRBV25-1, with D uncertain. The CDR3 nucleotides read TGTGCCAGCAGTGAATTAGTGGGGTCATTGAACACTGAAGCTTTCTTT. This sequence encodes CASSELVGSLNTEAFF. The full variable domain, its missing parts supplied by reference TRBV25-1 and TRBJ1-1, is EADIYQTPRYLVIGTGKKITLECSQTMGHDKMYWYQQDPGMELHLIHYSYGVNSTEKGDLSSESTVSRIRTEHFPLTLESARPSHTSQYLCASSELVGSLNTEAFFGQGTRLTVV.